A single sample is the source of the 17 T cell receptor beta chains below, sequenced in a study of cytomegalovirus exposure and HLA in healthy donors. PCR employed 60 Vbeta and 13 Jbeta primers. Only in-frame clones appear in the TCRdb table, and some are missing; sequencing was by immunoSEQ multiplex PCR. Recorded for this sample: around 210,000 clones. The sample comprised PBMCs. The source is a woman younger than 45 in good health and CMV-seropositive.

The CDR3: CASSLETDYNEQFF. CDR3 nucleotide sequence: TGTGCCAGCAGTTTGGAGACGGATTACAATGAGCAGTTCTTC. This chain joins TRBV28 and TRBJ2-1, with no clear D. V lost 3 bases to trimming and J lost 4 bases, with 10 bases between them. Germline V lookup: CDR1 MDHEN, CDR2 SYDVKM. The length of the CDR3 is 14 residues.

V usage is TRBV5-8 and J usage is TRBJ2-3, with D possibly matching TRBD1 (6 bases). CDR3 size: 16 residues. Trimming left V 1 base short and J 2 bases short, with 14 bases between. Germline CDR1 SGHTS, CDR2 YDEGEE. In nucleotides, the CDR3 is TGTGCCAGCAGCTTGATAAGGGGACATTACACAGATACGCAGTATTTT. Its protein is CASSLIRGHYTDTQYF.

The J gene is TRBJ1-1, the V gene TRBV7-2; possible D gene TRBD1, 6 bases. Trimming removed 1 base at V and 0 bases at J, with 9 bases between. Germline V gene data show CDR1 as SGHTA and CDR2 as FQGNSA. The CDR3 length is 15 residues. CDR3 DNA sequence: TGTGCCAGCAGCTTAGAAGCAGGGGTGAACACTGAAGCTTTCTTT. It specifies CASSLEAGVNTEAFF.

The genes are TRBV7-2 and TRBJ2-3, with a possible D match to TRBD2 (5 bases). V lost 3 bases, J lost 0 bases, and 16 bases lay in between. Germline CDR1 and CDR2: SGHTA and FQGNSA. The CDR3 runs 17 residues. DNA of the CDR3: TGTGCCAGCAGCTTTGGCCTAGCCGCTTATAGCACAGATACGCAGTATTTT. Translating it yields CASSFGLAAYSTDTQYF.

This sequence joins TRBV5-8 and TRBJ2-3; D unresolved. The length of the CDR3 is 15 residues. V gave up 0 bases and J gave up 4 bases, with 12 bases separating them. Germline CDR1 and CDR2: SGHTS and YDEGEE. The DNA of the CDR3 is TGTGCCAGCAGCTTGGAGCTCGGGTACGCAGATACGCAGTATTTT. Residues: CASSLELGYADTQYF.

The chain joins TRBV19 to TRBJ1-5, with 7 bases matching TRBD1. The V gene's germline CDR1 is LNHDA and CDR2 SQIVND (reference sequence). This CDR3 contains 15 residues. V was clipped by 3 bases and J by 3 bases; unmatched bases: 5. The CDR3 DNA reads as TGTGCCAGTAGTATCAACAGGGGATACAATCAGCCCCAGCATTTT. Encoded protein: CASSINRGYNQPQHF.

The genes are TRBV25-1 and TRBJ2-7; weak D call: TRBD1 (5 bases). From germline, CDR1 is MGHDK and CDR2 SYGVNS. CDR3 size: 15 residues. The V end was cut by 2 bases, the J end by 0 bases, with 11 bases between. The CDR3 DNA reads TGTGCCAGCAGTGAAGCAGGGTCCTTCTCCTACGAGCAGTACTTC. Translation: CASSEAGSFSYEQYF.

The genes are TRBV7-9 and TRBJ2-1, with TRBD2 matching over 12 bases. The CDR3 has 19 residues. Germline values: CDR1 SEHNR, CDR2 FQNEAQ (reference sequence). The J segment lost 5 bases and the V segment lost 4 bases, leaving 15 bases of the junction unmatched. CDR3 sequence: CASSSGGLAGGNRHNEQFF. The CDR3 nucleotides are TGTGCCAGCAGCTCAGGTGGGCTAGCGGGGGGGAATCGACACAATGAGCAGTTCTTC.

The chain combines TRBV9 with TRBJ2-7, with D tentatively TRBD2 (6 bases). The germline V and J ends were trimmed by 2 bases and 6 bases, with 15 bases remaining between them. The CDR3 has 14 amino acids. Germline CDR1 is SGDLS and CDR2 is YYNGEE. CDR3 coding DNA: TGTGCCAGCAGCGTCCGGGACTTTTTGGGCGAGCAGTACTTC. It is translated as CASSVRDFLGEQYF.

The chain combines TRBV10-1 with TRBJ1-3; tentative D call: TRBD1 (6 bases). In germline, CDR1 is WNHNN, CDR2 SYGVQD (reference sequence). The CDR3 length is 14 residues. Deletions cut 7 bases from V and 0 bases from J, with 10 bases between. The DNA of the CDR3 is TGCGCCAGCACCGGACAGTCCTCTGGAAACACCATATATTTT. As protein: CASTGQSSGNTIYF.

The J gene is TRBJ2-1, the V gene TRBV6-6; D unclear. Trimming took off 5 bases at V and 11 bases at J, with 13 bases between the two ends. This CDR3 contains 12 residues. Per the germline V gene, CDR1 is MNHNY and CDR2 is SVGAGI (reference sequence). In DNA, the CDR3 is TGTGCCAGCAGTGCGACTGGAGCGAAGCAGTTCTTC. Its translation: CASSATGAKQFF.

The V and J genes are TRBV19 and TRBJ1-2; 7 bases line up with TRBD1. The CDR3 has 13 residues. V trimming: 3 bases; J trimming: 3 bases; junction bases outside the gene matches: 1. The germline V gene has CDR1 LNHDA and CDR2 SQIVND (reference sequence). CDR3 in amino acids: CASSIQGDYGYTF. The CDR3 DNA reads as TGTGCCAGTAGTATCCAGGGGGACTATGGCTACACCTTC.

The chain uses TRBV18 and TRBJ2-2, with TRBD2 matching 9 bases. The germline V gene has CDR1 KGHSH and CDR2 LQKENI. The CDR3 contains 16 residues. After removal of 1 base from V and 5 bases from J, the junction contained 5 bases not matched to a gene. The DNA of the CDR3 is TGTGCCAGCTCACCACTAGCGGGAGAGCTGACCGGGGAGCTGTTTTTT. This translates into CASSPLAGELTGELFF.

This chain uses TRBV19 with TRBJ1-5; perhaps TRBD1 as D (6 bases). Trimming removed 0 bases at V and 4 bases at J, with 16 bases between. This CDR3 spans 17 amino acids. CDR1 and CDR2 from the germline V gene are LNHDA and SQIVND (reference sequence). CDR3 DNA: TGTGCCAGTAGTATAGAAAAACATGACAGGTTGAATCAGCCCCAGCATTTT. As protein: CASSIEKHDRLNQPQHF. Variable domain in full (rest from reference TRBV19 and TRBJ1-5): DGGITQSPKYLFRKEGQNVTLSCEQNLNHDAMYWYRQDPGQGLRLIYYSQIVNDFQKGDIAEGYSVSREKKESFPLTVTSAQKNPTAFYLCASSIEKHDRLNQPQHFGDGTRLSIL.

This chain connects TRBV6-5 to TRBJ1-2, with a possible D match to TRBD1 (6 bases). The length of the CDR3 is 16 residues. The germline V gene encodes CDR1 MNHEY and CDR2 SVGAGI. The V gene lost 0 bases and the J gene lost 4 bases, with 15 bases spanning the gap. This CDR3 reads CASSYSRGQLGYGYTF. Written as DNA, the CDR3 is TGTGCCAGCAGTTACTCGAGAGGACAGCTAGGCTATGGCTACACCTTC.

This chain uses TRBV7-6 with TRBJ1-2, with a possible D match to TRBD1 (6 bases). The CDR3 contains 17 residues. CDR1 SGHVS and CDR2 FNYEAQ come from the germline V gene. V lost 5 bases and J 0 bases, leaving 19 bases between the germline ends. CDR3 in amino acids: CASSPFTTQGTNYGYTF. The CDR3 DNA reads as TGTGCCAGCAGCCCCTTCACGACACAGGGAACTAACTATGGCTACACCTTC. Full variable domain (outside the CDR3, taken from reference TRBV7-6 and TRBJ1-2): GAGVSQSPRYKVTKRGQDVALRCDPISGHVSLYWYRQALGQGPEFLTYFNYEAQQDKSGLPNDRFSAERPEGSISTLTIQRTEQRDSAMYRCASSPFTTQGTNYGYTFGSGTRLTVV.

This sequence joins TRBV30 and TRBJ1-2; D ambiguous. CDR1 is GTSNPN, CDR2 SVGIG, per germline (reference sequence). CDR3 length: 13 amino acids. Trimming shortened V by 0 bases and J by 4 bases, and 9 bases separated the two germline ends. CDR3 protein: CAWSVAQAYGYTF. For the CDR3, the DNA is TGTGCCTGGAGTGTCGCCCAGGCCTATGGCTACACCTTC.